This T cell receptor beta chain stems from a study of cytomegalovirus exposure and HLA in healthy donors. Primers included in the PCR were 60 Vbeta and 13 Jbeta primers. Here immunoSEQ multiplex PCR was the method, and the copy in TCRdb shows in-frame clones only, minus some. The repertoire holds 90,000 to 120,000 clones, with around 72% as singletons. CDR1 is SGHDT, CDR2 YYEEEE, per germline. The CDR3 spans 16 residues. V dropped 7 bases and J dropped 10 bases, with 24 bases sitting between them. This clone appeared once. This receptor was taken from a woman aged 40 to 49 in good health and CMV-seropositive. What was sequenced was PBMCs. This rearrangement joins TRBV5-6 to TRBJ1-6; D gene ambiguous. CDR3 DNA sequence: TGTGCCAGCGATACGGGAGGAGGGTGGCGTGGGTCACCCCTCCACTTT. Amino acids: CASDTGGGWRGSPLHF.